This is a list of T cell receptor beta chains from one sample in a study of shared clonotypes between healthy human individuals. The data were produced by immunoSEQ multiplex PCR, yet TCRdb's version contains in-frame clones alone and is incomplete. The sample has around 1.9 million clones, just under 95% seen once. The sample taken for sequencing was naive CD8+ T cells from PBMCs. The receptors come from a man younger than 35 in good health. Some clones in this sample may be carry-over from other donors' samples. CDR3s include the opening cysteine and the closing phenylalanine or tryptophan. Each record gives: J gene, D gene, V gene, CDR3 DNA, CDR3 protein. D genes are given only for firm matches.

>TRBJ2-7|-|TRBV21-1
TGTGCCAGCAGCAAAGGGCTTGGAGATTACAGGGGCTCCTACGAGCAGTACTTC
CASSKGLGDYRGSYEQYF
>TRBJ2-7|-|TRBV27
TGTGCCAGCAGTTTATCGACGAGCTCCTACGAGCAGTACTTC
CASSLSTSSYEQYF
>TRBJ2-2|-|TRBV12-5
TGTGCTAGTGGTTTGGACATTACCGGGGAGCTGTTTTTT
CASGLDITGELFF
>TRBJ2-1|-|TRBV27
TGTGCCAGCAGTTTGGGGAGATCCTACAATGAGCAGTTCTTC
CASSLGRSYNEQFF
>TRBJ1-1|TRBD1|TRBV7-9
TGTGCCAGCCCGGGGACAGGGGGCATGAACACTGAAGCTTTCTTT
CASPGTGGMNTEAFF
>TRBJ2-7|-|TRBV6-6
TGTGCCAGCAGTTACTCGGGGGGTCGGACTACCTACGAGCAGTACTTC
CASSYSGGRTTYEQYF
>TRBJ2-2|-|TRBV27
TGTGCCAGCAGACATGCTCAGGGGAACACCGGGGAGCTGTTTTTT
CASRHAQGNTGELFF
>TRBJ2-1|-|TRBV4-2
TGTGCCAGCAGCGGGGGGAGGAGCTCCTACAATGAGCAGTTCTTC
CASSGGRSSYNEQFF
>TRBJ2-2|-|TRBV9
TGTGCCAGCAGCATTCGAGGAGGGGAGCTGTTTTTT
CASSIRGGELFF
>TRBJ1-2|-|TRBV7-9
TGTGCCAGCACCCTTGGGGGGCAAAACTATGGCTACACCTTC
CASTLGGQNYGYTF
>TRBJ1-2|-|TRBV5-1
TGCGCCAGCAGCTTTCTGGGAGATTTGAATGGCTACACCTTC
CASSFLGDLNGYTF
>TRBJ1-4|-|TRBV9
TGTGCCAGCAGCCGACCCGACAGGATCCCTGAAAAACTGTTTTTT
CASSRPDRIPEKLFF
>TRBJ2-1|TRBD1|TRBV18
TGTGCCAGCTCACCGGAAAGACAGGGAACGAGTGAGCAGTTCTTC
CASSPERQGTSEQFF
>TRBJ1-5|-|TRBV7-8
TGTGCCAGCAGCTTAAGTTTGGGGGGGCTTAGCAATCAGCCCCAGCATTTT
CASSLSLGGLSNQPQHF
>TRBJ1-2|TRBD1|TRBV14
TGTGCCAGCAGCCTGGACAGGGGCGACTATGGCTACACCTTC
CASSLDRGDYGYTF
>TRBJ2-3|TRBD2|TRBV5-1
TGCGCCAGCAGCTTTATCGGACTAGTCGATACGCAGTATTTT
CASSFIGLVDTQYF
>TRBJ2-7|-|TRBV27
TGTGCCAGCAGTCCCCGGGGAACCCAGTACTACGAGCAGTACTTC
CASSPRGTQYYEQYF